This is a list of T cell receptor beta chains from one sample in a study of regulatory T cells in long-lasting Graves disease. TCRdb processed the multiplex PCR reads anew with MiXCR; each CDR3 protein has one entry. This sample has 700,000 or so distinct CDR3 sequences, with about 30% found just once. The sequencing used peripheral blood mononuclear cells (PBMCs), collected when the disease was refractory, from a patient treated with antithyroid drugs. These receptors all come from a female donor with Graves disease. CDR3s include the opening cysteine and the closing phenylalanine or tryptophan. The D gene is left open where the match is weak. Where a row states a size, it is once, few, many or the class of an expanded clone; other rows omit it.

v_gene,abundance,j_gene,d_gene,CDR3aa,CDR3nt
TRBV11-2,NA,TRBJ2-7,TRBD2,CAGSSQRGSGYEQYF,TGTGCCGGCAGCTCACAAAGGGGTAGCGGGTACGAGCAGTACTTC
TRBV7-2,NA,TRBJ1-1,NA,CASSLGGRRGGTEAFF,TGTGCCAGCAGCTTAGGGGGGCGGAGGGGCGGGACTGAAGCTTTCTTT
TRBV7-2,few,TRBJ1-1,NA,CASSLFHTEAFF,TGTGCCAGCAGCTTATTCCACACTGAAGCTTTCTTT
TRBV3-1,NA,TRBJ2-5,NA,CASSRVVAPETQYF,TGTGCCAGCAGCCGAGTGGTAGCGCCAGAGACCCAGTACTTC
TRBV20-1,NA,TRBJ2-5,TRBD2,CSATRLAGTEETQYF,TGCAGTGCTACCCGACTAGCGGGTACTGAGGAGACCCAGTACTTC
TRBV28,NA,TRBJ2-7,NA,CASSLDPRSSYEQYF,TGTGCCAGCAGTTTAGACCCCAGGAGCTCCTACGAGCAGTACTTC
TRBV20-1,few,TRBJ2-7,NA,CSAGLSSYEQYF,TGCAGTGCCGGACTCAGCTCCTACGAGCAGTACTTC
TRBV29-1,few,TRBJ2-7,NA,CSVVTGYYEQYF,TGCAGCGTGGTGACAGGCTACTACGAGCAGTACTTC
TRBV28,NA,TRBJ2-3,TRBD2,CASRGLAHTQYF,TGTGCCAGCAGAGGACTAGCCCATACGCAGTATTTT
TRBV20-1,NA,TRBJ2-7,NA,CSARPVGHEQYF,TGCAGTGCTAGACCGGTCGGCCACGAGCAGTACTTC
TRBV12-3/TRBV12-4,NA,TRBJ1-1,NA,CASGGGGGPEAFF,TGTGCCAGCGGGGGGGGCGGAGGTCCTGAAGCTTTCTTT
TRBV29-1,NA,TRBJ1-5,NA,CSVGGINQPQHF,TGCAGCGTTGGGGGGATCAATCAGCCCCAGCATTTT
TRBV3-1,NA,TRBJ1-5,TRBD1,CASSQRDRGSNQPQHF,TGTGCCAGCAGCCAACGGGACAGGGGAAGCAATCAGCCCCAGCATTTT
TRBV29-1,NA,TRBJ2-7,TRBD1,CSVRTGDSYEQYF,TGCAGCGTGAGGACAGGGGATTCCTACGAGCAGTACTTC
TRBV15,many,TRBJ1-1,NA,CATSREMNTEAFF,TGTGCCACCAGCAGAGAAATGAACACTGAAGCTTTCTTT